Following are 18 T cell receptor beta chains from one sample sequenced in a study of cytomegalovirus exposure and HLA in healthy donors. The PCR contained 60 Vbeta and 13 Jbeta primers. Assay used: immunoSEQ multiplex PCR; TCRdb lists only in-frame clones, some missing. The data contain about 150,000 clones, roughly 68% of them singletons. Source material: PBMCs. These receptors were taken from a man aged 30-40 years in good health and CMV-seropositive.

This chain joins TRBV9 and TRBJ1-1, with D possibly being TRBD1 (5 bases). The CDR3 is made up of 13 amino acids. V was pared by 3 bases and J by 0 bases, with 6 bases between. The V gene's germline CDR1 is SGDLS and CDR2 YYNGEE. The CDR3 is CASSGQMNTEAFF. The CDR3, as DNA: TGTGCCAGCAGCGGACAGATGAACACTGAAGCTTTCTTT.

This clone was recorded only once. J is TRBJ2-5 and V is TRBV6-5; possible D gene TRBD2, 6 bases. In germline, CDR1 is MNHEY, CDR2 SVGAGI. Trimming stripped 2 bases from V and 4 bases from J, with 14 bases between. The CDR3 sequence is 15 residues long. The CDR3 DNA follows: TGTGCCAGCAGTTACACGGCGGGGTCCGCAGAGACCCAGTACTTC. Its protein product is CASSYTAGSAETQYF.

J is TRBJ2-7 and V is TRBV5-6, with no clear D. From germline, CDR1 is SGHDT and CDR2 YYEEEE. V was clipped by 5 bases and J by 3 bases, with 6 bases between them. CDR3 size: 11 residues. The CDR3 sequence is CASSQNYEQYF. CDR3 coding DNA: TGTGCCAGCAGTCAAAACTACGAGCAGTACTTC.

The chain links TRBV7-9 to TRBJ2-7; TRBD2 is a possible D gene (5 bases). From germline, CDR1 is SEHNR and CDR2 FQNEAQ (reference sequence). The CDR3 contains 14 residues. V lost 2 bases and J 6 bases, leaving 14 bases between the germline ends. The CDR3: CASSLSSGRSEQYF. The DNA for the CDR3 is TGTGCCAGCAGCTTAAGTTCGGGGAGAAGCGAGCAGTACTTC. Full variable domain (missing parts from reference TRBV7-9 and TRBJ2-7): DTGVSQNPRHKITKRGQNVTFRCDPISEHNRLYWYRQTLGQGPEFLTYFQNEAQLEKSRLLSDRFSAERPKGSFSTLEIQRTEQGDSAMYLCASSLSSGRSEQYFGPGTRLTVT.

This clone was counted a few times. CDR3 region: CASMEGSRTDTQYF. CDR3 nucleotide sequence: TGTGCCAGCATGGAGGGGAGTCGCACAGATACGCAGTATTTT. V gene TRBV28 combines with J gene TRBJ2-3; tentatively, D is TRBD2 (6 bases). CDR1 and CDR2 (germline): MDHEN, SYDVKM. The CDR3 contains 14 residues. Trimming took 7 bases from V and 1 from J, leaving 12 bases between them.

J is TRBJ2-5 and V is TRBV28; 8 bases align to TRBD1. This CDR3 contains 15 residues. The germline gives CDR1 MDHEN, CDR2 SYDVKM. With V trimmed by 5 bases and J by 5 bases, 10 bases remained unmatched. CDR3 coding DNA: TGTGCCAGCAGTCCGGGACAGGCCGGAGGGGAGACCCAGTACTTC. Its protein product is CASSPGQAGGETQYF. The variable domain in full, with the rest retrieved from reference TRBV28 and TRBJ2-5, is DVKVTQSSRYLVKRTGEKVFLECVQDMDHENMFWYRQDPGLGLRLIYFSYDVKMKEKGDIPEGYSVSREKKERFSLILESASTNQTSMYLCASSPGQAGGETQYFGPGTRLLVL.

The chain employs TRBV6-5 and TRBJ2-3; 10 nucleotides align to TRBD1. Germline loops: CDR1 MNHEY, CDR2 SVGAGI. With 6 bases clipped from V and 4 bases from J, the junction kept 4 bases outside the gene matches. The CDR3 contains 14 residues. CDR3 amino acids: CASSRQGASDTQYF. The CDR3 nucleotides read TGTGCCAGCAGCCGACAGGGGGCGTCAGATACGCAGTATTTT.

The chain couples TRBV30 to TRBJ1-2; D remains ambiguous. This CDR3 contains 15 residues. The germline V gene has CDR1 GTSNPN and CDR2 SVGIG (reference sequence). Trimming took off 2 bases at V and 0 bases at J, with 13 bases between the two ends. DNA for the CDR3: TGTGCCTGGAGTTTTACAGACAACCCTAACTATGGCTACACCTTC. This translates into CAWSFTDNPNYGYTF.

V gene TRBV27 combines with J gene TRBJ2-7; 9 bases are shared with TRBD2. CDR3 length: 15 residues. CDR1 and CDR2 from the germline V gene are MNHEY and SMNVEV (reference sequence). Trimming took 1 base from V and 3 from J; bases not matched to a gene: 4. CDR3 protein: CASSLFSSGVYEQYF. Here the CDR3 DNA reads TGTGCCAGCAGTTTATTCTCTAGCGGGGTCTACGAGCAGTACTTC.

This chain joins TRBV10-3 and TRBJ2-5; D call uncertain. The germline gives CDR1 ENHRY, CDR2 SYGVKD. The CDR3 consists of 14 residues. Trimming removed 2 bases from V and 3 bases from J, with 10 bases in between. CDR3 in amino acids: CAISETQMEETQYF. The CDR3 DNA is TGTGCCATCAGTGAGACACAAATGGAAGAGACCCAGTACTTC.

V and J are TRBV6-5 and TRBJ2-2; 13 bases map to TRBD2. CDR3 length equals 16 residues. The germline V gene has CDR1 MNHEY and CDR2 SVGAGI. After removal of 4 bases from V and 8 bases from J, the junction contained 7 bases not matched to a gene. CDR3 nucleotides: TGTGCCAGCAGTTCTGGGACTAGCGGGAATTTGGGGGAGCTGTTTTTT. This encodes CASSSGTSGNLGELFF.

This chain connects TRBV19 to TRBJ2-7, with D perhaps TRBD2 (5 bases). Germline V gene lookup returns CDR1 LNHDA and CDR2 SQIVND (reference sequence). With 3 bases removed from V and 1 base from J, the gap between germline ends came to 16 bases. This CDR3 region has 16 residues. CDR3 nucleotide sequence: TGTGCCAGTAGTATGGCCCGAGGAGGTGGGTCCTACGAGCAGTACTTC. Amino acid sequence: CASSMARGGGSYEQYF.

The rearrangement links TRBV2 to TRBJ1-5; weak D call: TRBD1 (5 bases). CDR1 and CDR2 from the germline V gene are SNHLY and FYNNEI. Deletions cut 5 bases from V and 0 bases from J, with 8 bases between. The length of the CDR3 is 14 residues. The CDR3 here is CASSRQSSNQPQHF. The CDR3, as DNA: TGTGCCAGCAGTCGACAGAGTAGCAATCAGCCCCAGCATTTT.

This sequence joins TRBV28 and TRBJ2-3, with D possibly being TRBD2 (6 bases). This CDR3 is built from 17 residues. V was cut by 7 bases and J by 1 base, with 21 bases left in between. CDR1 is MDHEN, CDR2 SYDVKM, per germline. In DNA form, the CDR3 reads TGTGCCAGCACCAACGTCGCCGGTAAGCGGGGCACAGATACGCAGTATTTT. This translates into CASTNVAGKRGTDTQYF.

The chain joins TRBV4-1 to TRBJ2-7; 8 bases fit TRBD2. The CDR3 extends over 18 amino acids. The germline CDR1 and CDR2 sequences are MGHRA and YSYEKL. The V and J ends lost 0 bases and 5 bases, in that order; junction bases with no gene match: 15. The DNA of the CDR3 is TGCGCCAGCAGCCAAGAAGCTAGTGAGCGGGGACTAGAGCACGAGCAGTACTTC. Translation gives CASSQEASERGLEHEQYF.

The chain joins TRBV4-2 to TRBJ2-1; tentative D call: TRBD1 (5 bases). The ends were cut back, 0 bases at V and 4 bases at J, with 13 bases in the middle. The germline V gene has CDR1 LGHNA and CDR2 YNFKEQ. The CDR3 loop spans 16 amino acids. CDR3 loop: CASSQDIRELYNEQFF. DNA for the CDR3: TGTGCCAGCAGCCAAGATATCAGGGAACTTTACAATGAGCAGTTCTTC.

There are a few counts of this clone. This sequence joins TRBV2 and TRBJ2-5; 9 bases fit TRBD2. Germline loops: CDR1 SNHLY, CDR2 FYNNEI. Unmatched junction bases numbered 3, after V lost 6 bases and J lost 4 bases. This CDR3 comprises 13 residues. The CDR3 DNA reads as TGTGCCAGCAGACAACTAGCGGGAGAGACCCAGTACTTC. It specifies CASRQLAGETQYF.

The chain recombines TRBV5-1 with TRBJ1-4; TRBD1 aligns across 7 bases. The CDR3 extends over 15 amino acids. CDR1 is SGHRS and CDR2 is YFSETQ in the germline V gene. With 0 bases clipped from V and 8 bases from J, the junction kept 7 bases outside the gene matches. CDR3 nucleotide sequence: TGCGCCAGCAGCTTGGCCCCTCAGGGACAGGAAAAACTGTTTTTT. This codes for CASSLAPQGQEKLFF.